Listed below are T cell receptor beta chains from one sample, sequenced in a study of CD8 T cells in Susac syndrome. TCRdb used MiXCR to reprocess the immunoSEQ multiplex PCR reads, holding one entry per CDR3 protein. Of approximately 200,000 distinct CDR3 sequences in the sample, around 95% are singletons; the top ten hold roughly 0.095%. Input material: CD4+ T cells from PBMCs. The receptor set was obtained from a human donor with multiple sclerosis. CDR3s include the opening cysteine and the closing phenylalanine or tryptophan. The D gene is left open where the match is weak.

>TRBV3-1|TRBD2|TRBJ2-5
CASRPTGTSGKETQYF
TGTGCCAGCAGACCCACCGGGACTAGCGGAAAAGAGACCCAGTACTTC
>TRBV5-6|NA|TRBJ2-1
CASSAQGGQFF
TGTGCCAGCAGCGCCCAGGGGGGGCAGTTCTTC
>TRBV18|NA|TRBJ1-5
CASSMASNQPQHF
TGTGCCAGCTCAATGGCTAGCAATCAGCCCCAGCATTTT
>TRBV4-3|NA|TRBJ1-2
CASSQDLVLRNYGYTF
TGCGCCAGCAGCCAAGATTTGGTCCTACGGAACTATGGCTACACCTTC
>TRBV20-1|TRBD1|TRBJ1-4
CSAREHRGSVNEKLFF
TGCAGTGCTAGAGAACACAGGGGATCGGTGAATGAAAAACTGTTTTTT
>TRBV4-2|NA|TRBJ1-1
CASSRSLGPTEAFF
TGTGCCAGCAGCCGGAGTCTAGGGCCCACTGAAGCTTTCTTT
>TRBV29-1|NA|TRBJ2-5
CSVILQGQETQYF
TGCAGCGTTATACTTCAGGGGCAGGAGACCCAGTACTTC
>TRBV12-3/TRBV12-4|NA|TRBJ1-2
CASSTDGVGGYTF
TGTGCCAGCAGTACTGATGGGGTGGGGGGCTACACCTTC
>TRBV27|NA|TRBJ1-6
CASSSTPRPGSYNSPLHF
TGTGCCAGCAGTTCTACACCCCGACCCGGCTCCTATAATTCACCCCTCCACTTT
>TRBV7-9|TRBD1|TRBJ1-2
CASSPGQPINYGYTF
TGTGCCAGCAGCCCGGGACAGCCTATAAACTATGGCTACACCTTC
>TRBV7-9|NA|TRBJ1-1
CASRLGGSGNTEAFF
TGTGCCAGCAGGCTTGGGGGGTCTGGAAACACTGAAGCTTTCTTT
>TRBV29-1|TRBD1|TRBJ1-5
CSVSIEQGNQPQHF
TGCAGCGTTTCCATTGAACAGGGGAATCAGCCCCAGCATTTT
>TRBV12-3/TRBV12-4|NA|TRBJ1-2
CASSPEMNRVEGYGYTF
TGTGCCAGCAGTCCCGAAATGAACAGGGTAGAGGGCTATGGCTACACCTTC
>TRBV4-1|NA|TRBJ2-1
CASSQDRSYNEQFF
TGCGCCAGCAGCCAAGACAGGTCCTACAATGAGCAGTTCTTC
>TRBV20-1|NA|TRBJ1-5
CSAKGGAAQPQHF
TGCAGCGCCAAAGGAGGGGCGGCTCAGCCCCAGCATTTT